Below are 10 T cell receptor beta chains sequenced from a single sample in a study of long-term antiretroviral therapy in people with HIV. Run at survey level, the immunoSEQ assay was version v3.0. TCRdb's copy holds only in-frame clones and misses some; the assay was immunoSEQ multiplex PCR. Here the sample spans about 21,000 clones, around 80% being singletons. Sequencing was performed on unsorted PBMCs, taken 2.2 years after starting antiretroviral therapy. These receptors all come from a man in his forties or fifties with HIV.

This rearrangement joins TRBV29-1 to TRBJ2-2, with unresolved D. V was trimmed by 6 bases and J by 6 bases, leaving 8 bases between them. Germline lookup yields CDR1 SQVTM and CDR2 ANQGSEA. This CDR3 is 11 amino acids long. The DNA of the CDR3 is TGCAGCGTGGGTTTCCCCGGGGAGCTGTTTTTT. It encodes CSVGFPGELFF.

V gene TRBV2 combines with J gene TRBJ1-1, with no clear D. Germline V gene sequence: CDR1 SNHLY, CDR2 FYNNEI. This CDR3 contains 14 residues. V was pared by 4 bases and J by 0 bases, with 9 bases between. The CDR3 coding sequence is TGTGCCAGCAGTGGTCGTACACTGAACACTGAAGCTTTCTTT. Translating it yields CASSGRTLNTEAFF.

This chain connects TRBV2 to TRBJ2-7; D ambiguous. The V end was cut by 2 bases, the J end by 6 bases, with 14 bases between. The CDR3 sequence is 14 residues long. Germline V gene lookup returns CDR1 SNHLY and CDR2 FYNNEI. The CDR3 coding sequence is TGTGCCAGCAGTGAATTAGGTAGGACGGCCGAGCAGTACTTC. It codes for CASSELGRTAEQYF.

The V gene is TRBV6-4, the J gene TRBJ1-1; D perhaps matches TRBD1 (5 bases). The V gene's germline CDR1 is MRHNA and CDR2 SNTAGT. The V end lost 4 bases, the J end lost 7 bases, and 13 bases lay between the germline ends. The CDR3 covers 13 residues. The CDR3 spells CASSAQGGSEAFF. CDR3 sequence (DNA): TGTGCCAGCAGTGCTCAGGGAGGGAGTGAAGCTTTCTTT.

The chain joins TRBV7-2 to TRBJ2-7; 7 nucleotides line up with TRBD1. The germline V gene has CDR1 SGHTA and CDR2 FQGNSA. This CDR3 is built from 13 residues. The ends lost 2 bases at V and 3 bases at J; junction bases unmatched: 1. The CDR3 loop is CASSLRQGYEQYF. The CDR3, as DNA: TGTGCCAGCAGCTTAAGACAGGGCTACGAGCAGTACTTC.

The gene calls are TRBV4-1 and TRBJ2-1; 14 bases fit TRBD2. The germline gives CDR1 MGHRA, CDR2 YSYEKL. This CDR3 has 15 amino acids. Germline trimming cut 3 bases from V and 8 bases from J; bases unmatched to any gene: 3. The CDR3 reads CASSQTSGRADEQFF. CDR3 nucleotides: TGCGCCAGCAGCCAGACTAGCGGGAGGGCGGATGAGCAGTTCTTC.

This chain links TRBV30 with TRBJ2-1; 8 nucleotides match TRBD2. V was clipped by 3 bases and J by 5 bases; unmatched bases: 9. This CDR3 spans 15 amino acids. In germline, CDR1 is GTSNPN, CDR2 SVGIG (reference sequence). The CDR3 spells CAWRSASGSDNEQFF. CDR3 coding DNA: TGTGCCTGGAGGAGCGCGAGCGGGAGTGACAATGAGCAGTTCTTC.

The rearrangement links TRBV7-2 to TRBJ2-1; 7 positions match TRBD2. Per the germline V gene, CDR1 is SGHTA and CDR2 is FQGNSA. This CDR3 is built from 15 residues. Losses at the gene ends were 2 bases for V and 4 bases for J; bases not matched to a gene: 5. CDR3 in amino acids: CASSLLLAEYNEQFF. CDR3 DNA: TGTGCCAGCAGCTTACTGCTAGCGGAGTACAATGAGCAGTTCTTC.

The chain joins TRBV5-1 to TRBJ2-1; D is uncertain. V was trimmed by 2 bases and J by 2 bases, leaving 8 bases between them. The CDR3 spans 14 residues. In germline, CDR1 is SGHRS, CDR2 YFSETQ. The CDR3 DNA reads as TGCGCCAGCAGCTTTGGGGAAACCTACAATGAGCAGTTCTTC. The encoded protein is CASSFGETYNEQFF.

The chain employs TRBV6-1 and TRBJ2-1, with 10 bases aligning to TRBD2. Unmatched junction bases numbered 6, after V lost 11 bases and J lost 2 bases. CDR1 is MNHNS, CDR2 SASEGT, per germline. This CDR3 contains 14 residues. CDR3 residues: CACQGLATYNEQFF. CDR3 bases: TGTGCCTGCCAGGGACTAGCGACCTACAATGAGCAGTTCTTC.